The rows below give T cell receptor beta chains drawn from one sample of a study of identifying expanded T cells in peripheral blood. Sequencing used immunoSEQ multiplex PCR; TCRdb keeps in-frame clones, though not all of them. Of around 85,000 clones listed, 88% are singletons. Specimen: blood. The receptors shown here come from a person aged 18 to 75 in good health. Both conserved end residues are part of each CDR3. D genes are given only for firm matches.

j_call,v_call,d_call,cdr3_aa
TRBJ2-7,TRBV6-1,.,CASSESTPGTLTYEQYF
TRBJ2-7,TRBV5-6,.,CASSFTTADYEQYF
TRBJ2-5,TRBV10-2,.,CASSESDAPETQYF
TRBJ2-2,TRBV7-9,.,CASSPLTGELFF
TRBJ2-1,TRBV4-1,.,CASSLTGTGGVEQFF
TRBJ2-2,TRBV6-5,.,CASSYLTGWELFF
TRBJ2-5,TRBV11-2,TRBD2,CASSLLAGGPRETQYF
TRBJ1-2,TRBV7-2,.,CASSLARGDYGYTF
TRBJ2-5,TRBV9,.,CASSPATWEAGTQYF
TRBJ2-5,TRBV4-3,.,CASSQETAQETQYF
TRBJ2-1,TRBV5-4,.,CASSFGGGQRVYNEQFF
TRBJ2-6,TRBV19,.,CASSRGHLSGANVLTF
TRBJ1-5,TRBV7-2,.,CASSFARQAQHF
TRBJ2-7,TRBV27,.,CASSLVPTRKEEQYF
TRBJ2-5,TRBV6-5,.,CASNAGFQETQYF
TRBJ2-1,TRBV11-3,.,CASSWSGYNEQFF
TRBJ2-7,TRBV14,TRBD1,CASSQNRGLVGEQYF
TRBJ2-1,TRBV5-6,.,CASSWQQLSSYNEQFF
TRBJ2-7,TRBV13,.,CASSVLVGSYEQYF
TRBJ2-5,TRBV5-1,.,CASSLMGTREETQYF
TRBJ2-7,TRBV6-1,.,CASSVSGNREQYF
TRBJ2-3,TRBV7-2,.,CASSLGGPTTDTQYF
TRBJ2-2,TRBV5-1,.,CASRRDSNTGELFF
TRBJ1-4,TRBV7-9,.,CASSLGVEGQELFF
TRBJ1-1,TRBV6-5,.,CASSLSEGLNTEAFF
TRBJ1-2,TRBV9,.,CASSGSYGYTF
TRBJ1-3,TRBV28,.,CASSSPPGTGNTIYF
TRBJ1-2,TRBV19,.,CASSPRDHYGYTF
TRBJ2-7,TRBV2,.,CASSEVGGRYEQYF
TRBJ1-3,TRBV6-6,.,CASTHLGNTIYF
TRBJ2-5,TRBV27,TRBD1,CASSASPPDRGGGWTQYF
TRBJ2-5,TRBV5-1,.,CASSPLYQETQYF
TRBJ2-7,TRBV4-3,TRBD1,CASSQDRDSAYEQYF
TRBJ2-2,TRBV4-3,TRBD2,CASSQESWLAGAINTGELFF
TRBJ2-7,TRBV2,TRBD2,CASSASGGPYEQYF